This section outlines one T cell receptor (beta chain) sequence together with its context. This sample is drawn from a study of blood T cells in healthy people across ages. The use of a sample-barcoded 5' primer and a J-beta primer mix characterized a second PCR of roughly 7 to 11 cycles. Each cDNA molecule, via a template-switch adaptor with 12 random nucleotides, was tagged. A single record per CDR3 protein comes from TCRdb applying MiXCR to the 5' RACE reads. Of roughly 800,000 distinct CDR3 sequences in the sample, about 48% are singletons; the top ten hold under 50%. V lost 3 bases and J 8 bases, leaving 11 bases between the germline ends. Germline loops: CDR1 KGHSH, CDR2 LQKENI. The CDR3 length is 13 residues.

This TCR was recovered from a man at least 80 years old in good health. Sequencing used blood. This chain connects TRBV18 to TRBJ2-1; D is undetermined. The CDR3 nucleotides are TGTGCCAGCTCACCGCTCGGGCCCGATGAGCAGTTCTTC. Amino acids: CASSPLGPDEQFF.